This T cell receptor (beta chain) came from a study of blood T cell repertoires in COVID-19. The wider study: Acute and convalescent COVID-19 specimens originated in the United States, Italy and Spain. Sources were T cells, B-cell-depleted T cells, or PBMCs; the material itself was cDNA or gDNA.

Original handling: Researchers report that nucleated cell counts were estimated from reference gene primer amplification. This table comes from immunoSEQ multiplex PCR, and its TCRdb copy is limited to in-frame clones, with some not included. V and J calls and clone size come straight from that table; D and trimming were deduced from the DNA. The data hold around 310,000 clones, with 70% to 90% observed a single time. The germline V gene encodes CDR1 LGHNA and CDR2 YSLEER. The CDR3 has 15 residues. V was cut by 4 bases and J by 5 bases, with 16 bases left in between. Sequenced: peripheral blood. This receptor was taken from a woman between 45 and 65 years old with active or convalescent COVID-19. The rearrangement joins TRBV4-3 to TRBJ2-3, with D possibly being TRBD2 (6 bases). CDR3 DNA sequence: TGCGCCAGCAGCCCCCGGGCGGGATATCGAGATACGCAGTATTTT. It encodes CASSPRAGYRDTQYF.